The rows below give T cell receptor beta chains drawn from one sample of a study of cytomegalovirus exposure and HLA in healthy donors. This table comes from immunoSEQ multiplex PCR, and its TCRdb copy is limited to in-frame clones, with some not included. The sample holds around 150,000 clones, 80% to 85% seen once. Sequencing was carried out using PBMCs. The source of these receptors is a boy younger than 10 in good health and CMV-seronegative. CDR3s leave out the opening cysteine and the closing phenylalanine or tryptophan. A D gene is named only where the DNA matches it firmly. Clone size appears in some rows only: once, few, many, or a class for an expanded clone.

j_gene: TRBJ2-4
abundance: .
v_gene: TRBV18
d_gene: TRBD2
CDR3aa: ASSPLAGESNIQY

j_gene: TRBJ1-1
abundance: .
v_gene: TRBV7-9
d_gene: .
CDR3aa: ASRGIGQEDWNTEAF

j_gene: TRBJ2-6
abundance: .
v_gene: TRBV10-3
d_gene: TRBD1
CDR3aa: AISSGTGSSGANVLT

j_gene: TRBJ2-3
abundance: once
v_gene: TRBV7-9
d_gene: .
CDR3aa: ASSLGSSLRRDTQY

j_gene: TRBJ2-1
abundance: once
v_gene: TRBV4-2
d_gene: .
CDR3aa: ASSQEGTGYGSDEQF

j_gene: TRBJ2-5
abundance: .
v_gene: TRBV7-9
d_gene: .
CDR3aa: ASSFTGSETQY

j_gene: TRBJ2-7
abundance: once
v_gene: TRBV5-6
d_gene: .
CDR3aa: ASSSLIPYEQY

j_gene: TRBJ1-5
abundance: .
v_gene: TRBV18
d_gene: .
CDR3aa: ASSPQGRGDQPQH

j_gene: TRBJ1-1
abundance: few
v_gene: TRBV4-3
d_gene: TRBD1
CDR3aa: ASSQGAGTGRTEAF

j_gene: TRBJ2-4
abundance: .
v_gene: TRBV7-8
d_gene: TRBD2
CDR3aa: ASSPRRGLAENIQY

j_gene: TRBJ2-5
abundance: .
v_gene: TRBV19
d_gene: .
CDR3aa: ASSIEYRDQETQY

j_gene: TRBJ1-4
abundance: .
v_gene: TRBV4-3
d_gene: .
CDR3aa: ASSQERDRINEKLF

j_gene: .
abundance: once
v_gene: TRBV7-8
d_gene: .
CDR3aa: ASSLVSGYEQY

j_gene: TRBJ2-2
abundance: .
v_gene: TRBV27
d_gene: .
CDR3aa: ASSSGVSTGELF

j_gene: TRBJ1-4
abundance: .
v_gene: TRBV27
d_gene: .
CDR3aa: ASSLQGGEKLF

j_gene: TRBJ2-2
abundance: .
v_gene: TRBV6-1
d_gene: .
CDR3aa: ASSEGESDTGELF

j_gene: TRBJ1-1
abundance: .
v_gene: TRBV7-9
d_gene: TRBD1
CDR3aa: SIDRGHTEAF

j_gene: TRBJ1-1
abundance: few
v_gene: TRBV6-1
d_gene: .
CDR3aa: ASSESGVAAF

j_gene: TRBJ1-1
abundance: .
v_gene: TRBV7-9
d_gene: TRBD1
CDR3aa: ASSHMPRGNRGNTEAF

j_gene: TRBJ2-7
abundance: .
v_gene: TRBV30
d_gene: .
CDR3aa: AWSPDIAYEQY

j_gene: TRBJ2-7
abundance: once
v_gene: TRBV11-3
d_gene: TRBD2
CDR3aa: ASSLALAGGDFPEQY

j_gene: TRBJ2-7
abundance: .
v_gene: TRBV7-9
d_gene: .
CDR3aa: ASSYRAHEQY

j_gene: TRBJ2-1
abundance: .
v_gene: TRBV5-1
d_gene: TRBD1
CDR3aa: ASSLVGQINNEQF

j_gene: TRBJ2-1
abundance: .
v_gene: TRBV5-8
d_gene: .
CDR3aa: ASSLYPGAEQF

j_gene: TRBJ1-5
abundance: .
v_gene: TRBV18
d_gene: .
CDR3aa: ASSLNKRDQPQH

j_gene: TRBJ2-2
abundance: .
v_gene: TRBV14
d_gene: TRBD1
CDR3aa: ASSRKQGSLAHNANTGELF

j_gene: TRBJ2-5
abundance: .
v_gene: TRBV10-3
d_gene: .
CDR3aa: AISESRGNSYQETQY

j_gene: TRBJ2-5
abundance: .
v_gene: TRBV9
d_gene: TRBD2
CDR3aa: ASSVAPLAGGGETQY

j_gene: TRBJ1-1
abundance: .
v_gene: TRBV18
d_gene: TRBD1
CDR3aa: ASSRGTGSETEAF

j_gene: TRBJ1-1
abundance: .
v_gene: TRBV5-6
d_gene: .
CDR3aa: ASSLPRNTEAF

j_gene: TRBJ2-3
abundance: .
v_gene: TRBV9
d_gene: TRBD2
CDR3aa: ASSPSGRATDTQY

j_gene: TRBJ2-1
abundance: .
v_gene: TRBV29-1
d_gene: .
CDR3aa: SVEGGADQGSYNEQF

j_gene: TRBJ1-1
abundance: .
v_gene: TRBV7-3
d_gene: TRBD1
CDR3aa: ASSPDRGGTEAF

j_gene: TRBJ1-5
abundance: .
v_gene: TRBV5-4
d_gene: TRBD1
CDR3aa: ASSLGGTGGNQPQH

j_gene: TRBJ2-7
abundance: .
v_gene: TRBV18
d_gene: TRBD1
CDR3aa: ASSWTGGAYEQY

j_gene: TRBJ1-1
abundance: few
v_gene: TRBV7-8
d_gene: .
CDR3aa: ASSPGKSTEAF

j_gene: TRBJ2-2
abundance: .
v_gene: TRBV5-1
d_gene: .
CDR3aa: ASRGGTGELF

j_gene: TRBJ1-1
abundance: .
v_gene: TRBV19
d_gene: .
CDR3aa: ASSMTGSYTEAF

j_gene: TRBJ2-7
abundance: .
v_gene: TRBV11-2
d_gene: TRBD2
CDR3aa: ASSLDTAGGYEQY

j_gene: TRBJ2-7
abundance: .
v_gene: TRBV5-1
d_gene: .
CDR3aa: ASSLVQGLHEQY

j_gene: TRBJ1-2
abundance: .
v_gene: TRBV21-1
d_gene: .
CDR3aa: ASSGTNYGYT

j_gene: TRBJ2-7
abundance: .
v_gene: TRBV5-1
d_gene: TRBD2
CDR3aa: ASSFNSGIVYEQY

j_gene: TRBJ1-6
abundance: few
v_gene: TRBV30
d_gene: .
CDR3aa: ACYTLAYNSPLH

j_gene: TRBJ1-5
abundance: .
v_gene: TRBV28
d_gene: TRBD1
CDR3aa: ASSSHSTGGEPQH

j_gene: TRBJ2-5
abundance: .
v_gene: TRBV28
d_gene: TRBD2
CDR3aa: ASSLSGRQY

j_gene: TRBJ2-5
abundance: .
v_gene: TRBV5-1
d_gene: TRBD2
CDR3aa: ASSSGSSGPQETQY

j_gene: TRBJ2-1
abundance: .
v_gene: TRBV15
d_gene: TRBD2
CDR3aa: ATSRRLAGDNEQF

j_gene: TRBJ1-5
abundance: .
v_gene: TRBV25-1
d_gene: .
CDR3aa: ASSAYWGDQPQH

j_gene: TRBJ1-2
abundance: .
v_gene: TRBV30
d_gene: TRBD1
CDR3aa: AWSNPGTGNDGYT

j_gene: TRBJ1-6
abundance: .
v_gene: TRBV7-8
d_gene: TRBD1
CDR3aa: ASSIRPRDRDDSPLH

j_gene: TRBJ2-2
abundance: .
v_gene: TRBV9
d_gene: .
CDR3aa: ASNETENTGELF

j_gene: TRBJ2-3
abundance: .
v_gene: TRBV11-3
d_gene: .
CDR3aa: ASSTRADTQY

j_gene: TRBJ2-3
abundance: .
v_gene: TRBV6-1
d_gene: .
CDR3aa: ASSDWMDGDTQY

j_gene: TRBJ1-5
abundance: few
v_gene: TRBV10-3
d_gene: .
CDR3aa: AISGGNQPQH

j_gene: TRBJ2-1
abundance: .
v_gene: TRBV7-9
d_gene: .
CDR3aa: ASSPREFAYNEQF

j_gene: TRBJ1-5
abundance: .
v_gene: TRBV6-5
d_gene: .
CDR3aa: ASGQTYSNQPQH

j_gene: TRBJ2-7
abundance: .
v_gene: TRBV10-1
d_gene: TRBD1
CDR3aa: AKPDRAYEQY

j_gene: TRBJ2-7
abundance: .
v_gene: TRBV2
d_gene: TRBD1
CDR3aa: ARSRTGGPEQY

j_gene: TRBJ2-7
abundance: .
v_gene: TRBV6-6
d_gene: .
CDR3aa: ASSLKGARGDYEQY

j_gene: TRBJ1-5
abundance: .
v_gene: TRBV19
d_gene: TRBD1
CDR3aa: ASSMGQGSRGQPQH